This is a list of T cell receptor beta chains from one sample in a study of blood T cells in healthy people across ages. TCRdb used MiXCR to reprocess the 5' RACE reads, holding one entry per CDR3 protein. The table records 1.5 million to 2 million distinct CDR3 sequences, about 32% of them present only once. Material: blood. Receptors originate from a woman in her thirties in good health. Each CDR3 is given with its conserved first and last residue. Fields, in order: clone size, D gene, J gene, V gene, CDR3 DNA, CDR3 protein. D genes are given only for firm matches. Only part of the rows carry a size: once, few, many, or a class if the clone is expanded.

>-|-|TRBJ2-4|TRBV7-3
TGTGCCAGCAGCCCGGAACCCCCAATACGAGAGCAGTACTTC
CASSPEPPIREQYF
>few|-|TRBJ2-3|TRBV27
TGTGCCAGCAGTCCCCGGGTCAAAGGCGATACGCAGTATTTT
CASSPRVKGDTQYF
>-|TRBD2|TRBJ2-7|TRBV20-1
TGCAGTGCGGGGGGCCGCGGGGGGGATATGGTGTACGAGCAGTACTTC
CSAGGRGGDMVYEQYF
>-|-|TRBJ1-2|TRBV7-2
TGTGCCAGCAGCTTCGGGGCTCTAAGCTATGGCTACACCTTC
CASSFGALSYGYTF
>few|-|TRBJ2-1|TRBV5-5
TGTGCCAGCAGCCCCGGGACAAGACGACTCCATAGTAATGAGCAGTTCTTC
CASSPGTRRLHSNEQFF
>-|TRBD2|TRBJ2-4|TRBV6-2/TRBV6-3
TGTGCCAGCAGCTCGACTAGCGGGGGAGGCTACGTGCAGTACTTC
CASSSTSGGGYVQYF
>few|TRBD2|TRBJ2-5|TRBV20-1
TGCAGTGCTAGAGGACTAGCGGAAATCCAAGAGACCCAGTACTTC
CSARGLAEIQETQYF
>few|-|TRBJ2-1|TRBV4-1
TGCGCCAGCAGCCAGGGGGAGGGGGCCTCCTACAATGAGCAGTTCTTC
CASSQGEGASYNEQFF
>many|-|TRBJ1-2|TRBV20-1
TGCAGTGCTAGAGAAAGCCTCAAGGATGGCTACACCTTC
CSARESLKDGYTF
>-|-|TRBJ1-1|TRBV29-1
TGCAGCGTTGAGCGCGGGGACATGAACACTGAAGCTTTCTTT
CSVERGDMNTEAFF
>-|-|TRBJ2-7|TRBV27
TGTGCCAGCAGTTTATCAGCGGGGGACAGAAGGTACGAGCAGTACTTC
CASSLSAGDRRYEQYF
>-|TRBD2|TRBJ2-7|TRBV11-2
TGTGCCAGCACACCGGGGACTAGCGGTTACGAGCAGTACTTC
CASTPGTSGYEQYF
>-|-|TRBJ2-6|TRBV11-1
TGTGCCAGCAGCTTAGAGCTTCGGACAAGTGGGGCCAACGTCCTGACTTTC
CASSLELRTSGANVLTF
>few|TRBD1|TRBJ1-4|TRBV7-3
TGTGCCAGCAACCGGAAGACAGGGCGGAATGAAAAACTGTTTTTT
CASNRKTGRNEKLFF
>many|-|TRBJ2-3|TRBV15
TGTGCCACCAGCAGAGTGGCGGGACCGACGGGGGCAGATACGCAGTATTTT
CATSRVAGPTGADTQYF
>-|TRBD2|TRBJ2-3|TRBV20-1
TGCAGTGCCGGGACTAGCGGGAGAGGCGTAGATACGCAGTATTTT
CSAGTSGRGVDTQYF
>-|TRBD2|TRBJ2-1|TRBV4-1
TGCGCCAGCAGCTCTCCCGGGACTAGTCAGTTCTTC
CASSSPGTSQFF
>-|-|TRBJ2-7|TRBV24-1
TGTCTAGGGGGCAGGGGACGGAGGTCGGGAGCCTACGAGCAGTACTTC
CLGGRGRRSGAYEQYF
>few|-|TRBJ2-3|TRBV12-3/TRBV12-4
TGTGCCAGCAGTTTACGGGCTAGCGATCAGAAAGATACGCAGTATTTT
CASSLRASDQKDTQYF
>-|-|TRBJ2-7|TRBV6-6
TGTGCCAGCAGTTACTCCCTCCTAAGCGCCTCCTACGAGCAGTACTTC
CASSYSLLSASYEQYF
>-|TRBD2|TRBJ2-7|TRBV6-1
TGTGCCAGCAGTGAAGCCGCTTGGACTAGCTATGGTCTCATCGAGCAGTACTTC
CASSEAAWTSYGLIEQYF
>few|-|TRBJ2-5|TRBV4-1
TGCGCCAGCAGCCAAGCTACCGGGGGACAAGAGACCCAGTACTTC
CASSQATGGQETQYF
>few|-|TRBJ2-6|TRBV20-1
TGCAGTGCCAATAGCGTCTCCGGGGCCAACGTCCTGACTTTC
CSANSVSGANVLTF
>many|-|TRBJ1-4|TRBV7-9
TGTGCCAGCAGCTTAGCGCGAGGGGGGGATGAAAAACTGTTTTTT
CASSLARGGDEKLFF
>-|-|TRBJ2-7|TRBV28
TGTGCCAGCATCACCGGGGTCTCCGAGCAGTACTTC
CASITGVSEQYF
>-|TRBD2|TRBJ2-7|TRBV6-5
TGTGCCAGCAGTTATATCGCGGGAGCCTACGAGCAGTACTTC
CASSYIAGAYEQYF
>-|TRBD1|TRBJ1-1|TRBV7-2
TGTGCCGGCAGCTCCTTGGCAGGGGGCAGGGGAACTGAAGCTTTCTTT
CAGSSLAGGRGTEAFF
>few|-|TRBJ2-1|TRBV4-1
TGCGCCAGCAGCTCACCCACCAAGAGCTCCTACAATGAGCAGTTCTTC
CASSSPTKSSYNEQFF
>many|-|TRBJ2-7|TRBV7-2
TGTGCCAGCAGAAAAGGGGGGTCCCACGAGCAGTACTTC
CASRKGGSHEQYF
>-|-|TRBJ2-5|TRBV6-1
TGTGCCAGCAAGGACTCCAAGGAGACCCAGTACTTC
CASKDSKETQYF
>-|-|TRBJ2-4|TRBV20-1
TGCAGTGCTAGAGGTGGTTTTGGAACCAAAAACATTCAGTACTTC
CSARGGFGTKNIQYF
>-|-|TRBJ1-1|TRBV29-1
TGCAGCGTTGTGGGGCGAAGGGAGGAAACTTTCTTT
CSVVGRREETFF
>few|TRBD2|TRBJ2-7|TRBV7-8
TGTGCCAGCAGCGGTGGACTAGCGGACTACGAGCAGTACTTC
CASSGGLADYEQYF
>many|-|TRBJ1-5|TRBV20-1
TGCAGTGCTAGCCTAGGACGTGGCAATCAGCCCCAGCATTTT
CSASLGRGNQPQHF
>-|-|TRBJ1-6|TRBV20-1
TGCAGTGCTAGCGTAGGCCAGGGATATAATTCACCCCTCCACTTT
CSASVGQGYNSPLHF
>once|-|TRBJ2-1|TRBV28
TGTGCCAGCAGTGCAAGTCAAAAGGAGCAGTTCTTC
CASSASQKEQFF
>-|-|TRBJ2-5|TRBV20-1
TGCAGTGCGTCAACAGCTAGCCGGGAGACCCAGTACTTC
CSASTASRETQYF
>few|-|TRBJ1-4|TRBV20-1
TGCAGTGCTAGAGATCCGCGCCGTGGTGAAAAACTGTTTTTT
CSARDPRRGEKLFF
>-|-|TRBJ1-1|TRBV9
TGTGCCAGCAGCGTATTCGTGAACACTGAAGCTTTCTTT
CASSVFVNTEAFF
>few|-|TRBJ1-1|TRBV30
TGTGCCTGGAGTGTTGCTGCTGAAGCTTTCTTT
CAWSVAAEAFF